Listed here are 16 T cell receptor beta chains from one sample, sequenced in a study of CD4 and CD8 cells across lung adenocarcinoma regions. One entry per CDR3 protein results from TCRdb running MiXCR on the PCR reads. The sample shows about 2,400 distinct CDR3 sequences, around 53% of them seen only once. Sample: CD4+ T cells from the center of a lung tumor. Source of these receptors: a female donor with lung adenocarcinoma. The CD4 and CD8 labels of this study may be unreliable.

This clonotype was observed a few times. This chain connects TRBV10-2 to TRBJ2-4; TRBD2 aligns across 9 bases. Unmatched junction bases numbered 11, after V lost 2 bases and J lost 0 bases. The CDR3 runs to 19 residues. Germline-derived CDR1 and CDR2 are WSHSY and SAAADI. The CDR3 is CASSEIAGEANLAKNIQYF. For the CDR3, the DNA is TGCGCCAGCAGTGAGATAGCGGGAGAAGCCAACCTAGCCAAAAACATTCAGTACTTC.

This clonotype was counted a few times. The gene calls are TRBV7-8 and TRBJ2-3; no definite D call. V was pared by 5 bases and J by 0 bases, with 9 bases between. Germline V gene sequence: CDR1 SGHVS, CDR2 FQNEAQ. The CDR3 is 14 residues long. The CDR3 here is CASSALTSTDTQYF. The CDR3, as DNA: TGTGCCAGCAGCGCACTCACAAGCACAGATACGCAGTATTTT.

This clonotype turned up a few times. The genes are TRBV27 and TRBJ1-2; a weak D match, TRBD1 (6 bases). Germline assignment: CDR1 MNHEY and CDR2 SMNVEV (reference sequence). Between the trimmed V and J ends, which lost 5 bases and 0 bases, there was a span of 13 bases. The CDR3 is 15 amino acids. CDR3 in DNA: TGTGCCAGCAGTATAACAGGGCCCGCTAACTATGGCTACACCTTC. This gives the protein CASSITGPANYGYTF.

The CDR3 bases are TGTGCCAGCAGTTCCCCGCTTCCGGGACTAGCGGGAGGATCCACAGATACGCAGTATTTT. Amino acids: CASSSPLPGLAGGSTDTQYF. V usage is TRBV6-5 and J usage is TRBJ2-3, with 15 bases lining up with TRBD2. The germline V gene encodes CDR1 MNHEY and CDR2 SVGAGI. This CDR3 is 20 amino acids long. V dropped 4 bases and J dropped 2; count of bases not matched to a gene: 13.

This chain links TRBV3-1 with TRBJ2-3; no clear D. This CDR3 has 12 amino acids. Trimming cost V 5 bases and J 2 bases, with 5 bases left between them. Germline lookup yields CDR1 LGHDT and CDR2 YNNKEL (reference sequence). The chain's CDR3 is CASSNNTDTQYF. DNA for the CDR3: TGTGCCAGCAGCAATAACACAGATACGCAGTATTTT.

By share, this clonotype ranks as medium-sized. The chain joins TRBV6-1 to TRBJ1-5; maybe TRBD1 (5 bases). The CDR3 has 14 residues. Germline V CDR1 and CDR2: MNHNS, SASEGT. V gave up 5 bases and J gave up 6 bases, with 14 bases separating them. Written as DNA, the CDR3 is TGTGCCAGCAGTCATCAGGGAGTAGGTCAGCCCCAGCATTTT. Encoded protein: CASSHQGVGQPQHF.

The CDR3 region is CARWTLDGSYEQYF. The CDR3 nucleotides read TGCGCCAGGTGGACACTAGACGGGTCCTACGAGCAGTACTTC. This chain links TRBV10-1 with TRBJ2-5, with D perhaps given as TRBD1 or TRBD2 (5 bases each). The J call is uncertain, as TRBJ2-7 better fits the DNA end. The CDR3 spans 14 residues. From germline, CDR1 is WNHNN and CDR2 SYGVQD (reference sequence).

This chain links TRBV6-2 or TRBV6-3 with TRBJ2-5; D tentatively reads TRBD1 or TRBD2 (5 bases each). The better agreement between TRBJ2-7 and the DNA end casts doubt on the J call. Germline V CDR1 and CDR2: MNHEY, SVGEGT. The CDR3 totals 16 residues. The CDR3 loop is CASGTGIRDWTYEQYF. The CDR3 DNA is TGTGCCAGCGGGACCGGAATCCGGGATTGGACCTACGAGCAGTACTTC.

Of note for this clonotype: The conserved final phenylalanine or tryptophan is absent from the CDR3, which likely points to a read error. The rearrangement links TRBV10-2 to TRBJ2-1, with 9 bases fitting TRBD1. The closer fit of TRBJ2-7 to the DNA end suggests the J call may be wrong. The germline gives CDR1 WSHSY, CDR2 SAAADI. The CDR3 has 13 residues. CDR3 protein: CASREQGAGEQYL. The CDR3 DNA is TGCGCCAGCAGGGAACAGGGGGCAGGGGAGCAGTACTTA.

The chain couples TRBV27 to TRBJ2-3, with TRBD2 matching over 8 bases. This CDR3 has 15 residues. Trimming removed 6 bases from V and 6 bases from J; junction bases left unmatched: 11. The V gene's germline CDR1 is MNHEY and CDR2 SMNVEV (reference sequence). The CDR3 loop is CASSSPGREEDTQYF. The DNA for the CDR3 is TGTGCCAGCAGCTCCCCGGGGCGGGAGGAGGATACGCAGTATTTT.

This rearrangement joins TRBV6-1 to TRBJ2-5; TRBD1 matches at 7 bases. The J call may be in error: the DNA end matches TRBJ2-7 better. The CDR3 contains 16 residues. From germline, CDR1 is MNHNS and CDR2 SASEGT. CDR3 bases: TGTGCCAGCAGCCGTTCCAAGGGGGCTTTTCTCTACGAGCAGTACTTC. This translates into CASSRSKGAFLYEQYF.

The chain uses TRBV6-1 and TRBJ2-1, with D tentatively TRBD2 (6 bases). Trimming removed 10 bases at V and 0 bases at J, with 19 bases between. This CDR3 comprises 16 residues. Germline V lookup: CDR1 MNHNS, CDR2 SASEGT. The CDR3 here is CATWREFSASYNEQFF. CDR3 sequence (DNA): TGTGCCACCTGGAGGGAATTTAGCGCCTCCTACAATGAGCAGTTCTTC.

This clonotype qualifies as large. The chain combines TRBV6-1 with TRBJ2-1, with D possibly being TRBD2 (6 bases). Judging by the DNA end, TRBJ2-7 fits better; the J call may be wrong. Germline-derived CDR1 and CDR2 are MNHNS and SASEGT. The CDR3 is made up of 16 amino acids. The CDR3 is CASIKGGREGVYEQYF. CDR3 bases: TGTGCCAGTATAAAGGGAGGCCGGGAAGGGGTATACGAGCAGTACTTC.

The V gene is TRBV4-1, the J gene TRBJ2-5, with 7 bases fitting TRBD2. The J call is doubtful: the DNA matches TRBJ2-7 better. CDR3 length: 15 amino acids. Germline V CDR1 and CDR2: MGHRA, YSYEKL. This chain's CDR3 is CASSQDGRGAYEQYF. The CDR3 bases are TGCGCCAGCAGCCAAGATGGACGGGGGGCCTACGAGCAGTACTTC.

Worth noting for this clonotype: The junction and the germline gene differ at one end; a read error may be behind it. V usage is TRBV10-1 and J usage is TRBJ2-3, with 7 bases that match TRBD2. This CDR3 spans 16 amino acids. From germline, CDR1 is WNHNN and CDR2 SYGVQD (reference sequence). In DNA form, the CDR3 reads TGCGCCAGCAGTGAATCGGCTAGCGGAGGCACAGATACGCAGTATTTC. This codes for CASSESASGGTDTQYF.

Regarding this clonotype: This clone may be a read error of a much larger clone one base away. V is TRBV6-5 and J is TRBJ2-1, with 9 nucleotides matching TRBD1. V dropped 0 bases and J dropped 10; count of bases not matched to a gene: 13. The CDR3 totals 17 residues. Germline loops: CDR1 MNHEY, CDR2 SVGAGI. This CDR3 reads CASSYSNRDRDFCEQFF. CDR3 in DNA: TGTGCCAGCAGTTACTCCAACCGGGACAGGGATTTTTGCGAGCAGTTCTTC.